This record concerns one TCR beta chain sequence. Its antigen remains unidentified. The data derive from a study of cytomegalovirus exposure and HLA in healthy donors. Study context: Earlier findings included roughly 120 million unique TCR beta sequences obtained from some 180 million T cells. Of some 410 genotyped donors, roughly 80% grouped in the Caucasian-associated ancestry cluster.

Study observations and caveats: A later examination showed that TCR association rates differed by HLA locus, with DRB1 most and HLA-C fewest. In an earlier analysis, productive rearrangement rates for most beta V segments clustered near 90% or 30%.

PCR amplification relied on 60 Vbeta primers (plus 13 Jbeta primers). The repertoire was sequenced with immunoSEQ multiplex PCR; TCRdb's copy has only in-frame clones and lacks some. The repertoire holds 83,000 or so clones, around 79% seen once, with roughly 14% in the top ten. V shed 0 bases and J shed 1 base, with 7 bases lying between them. This CDR3 region has 16 residues. CDR1 and CDR2 (germline): LGHNA, YNFKEQ. Sequencing input: PBMCs. The origin of this receptor is a woman between 40 and 50 years old in good health and CMV-seropositive. This chain links TRBV4-2 with TRBJ2-6; D may be TRBD1 (6 bases). In DNA, the CDR3 is TGTGCCAGCAGCCAAGATACAGGGTCTGGGGCCAACGTCCTGACTTTC. It yields the protein CASSQDTGSGANVLTF.